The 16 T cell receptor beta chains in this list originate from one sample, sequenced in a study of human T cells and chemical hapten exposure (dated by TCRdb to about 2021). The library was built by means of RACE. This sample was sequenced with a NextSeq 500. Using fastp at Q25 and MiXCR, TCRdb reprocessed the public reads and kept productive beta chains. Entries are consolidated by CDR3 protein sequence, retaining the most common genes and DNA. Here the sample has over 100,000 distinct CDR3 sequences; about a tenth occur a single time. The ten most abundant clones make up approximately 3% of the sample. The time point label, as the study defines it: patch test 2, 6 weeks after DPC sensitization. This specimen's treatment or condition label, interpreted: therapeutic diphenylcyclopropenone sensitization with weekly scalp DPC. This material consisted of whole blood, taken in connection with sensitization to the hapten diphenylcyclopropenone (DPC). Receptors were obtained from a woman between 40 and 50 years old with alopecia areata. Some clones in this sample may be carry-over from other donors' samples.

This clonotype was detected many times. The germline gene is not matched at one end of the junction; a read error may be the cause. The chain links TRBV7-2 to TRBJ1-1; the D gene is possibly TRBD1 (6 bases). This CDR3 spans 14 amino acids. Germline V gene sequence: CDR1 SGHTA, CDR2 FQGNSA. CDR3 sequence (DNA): TGTGCCAGCAGCTTGGCAGGGGCGAACACTGAAGTTTTCTTT. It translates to CASSLAGANTEVFF.

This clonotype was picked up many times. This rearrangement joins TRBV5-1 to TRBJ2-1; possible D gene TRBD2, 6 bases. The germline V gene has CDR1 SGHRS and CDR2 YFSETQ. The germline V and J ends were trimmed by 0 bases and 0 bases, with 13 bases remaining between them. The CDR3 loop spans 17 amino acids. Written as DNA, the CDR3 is TGCGCCAGCAGCTTGGGGGACTGGGGAGGCTCCTACAATGAGCAGTTCTTC. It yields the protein CASSLGDWGGSYNEQFF.

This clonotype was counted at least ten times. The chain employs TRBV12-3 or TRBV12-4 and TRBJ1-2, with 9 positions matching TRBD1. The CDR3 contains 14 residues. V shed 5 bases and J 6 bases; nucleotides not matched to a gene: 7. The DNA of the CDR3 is TGTGCCAGCAGTGTATCCGGGACAGGGCATGGCTACACCTTC. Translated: CASSVSGTGHGYTF.

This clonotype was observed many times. Here the CDR3 reads CASSPAARGLPEAFF. The CDR3 DNA is TGTGCCAGCAGCCCTGCTGCCAGGGGGCTCCCTGAAGCTTTCTTT. V gene TRBV6-2 or TRBV6-3 combines with J gene TRBJ1-1; 8 bases line up with TRBD1. The CDR3 runs to 15 residues. Germline assignment: CDR1 MNHEY and CDR2 SVGEGT. Losses at the gene ends were 6 bases for V and 6 bases for J; bases not matched to a gene: 12.

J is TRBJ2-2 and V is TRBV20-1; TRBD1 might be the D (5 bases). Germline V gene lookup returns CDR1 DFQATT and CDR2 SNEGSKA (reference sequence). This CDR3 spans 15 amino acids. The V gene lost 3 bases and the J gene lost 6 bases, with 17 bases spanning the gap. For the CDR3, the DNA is TGCAGTGCTAGGAAGGCAGGGCAAGACCCCGGGGAGCTGTTTTTT. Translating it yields CSARKAGQDPGELFF.

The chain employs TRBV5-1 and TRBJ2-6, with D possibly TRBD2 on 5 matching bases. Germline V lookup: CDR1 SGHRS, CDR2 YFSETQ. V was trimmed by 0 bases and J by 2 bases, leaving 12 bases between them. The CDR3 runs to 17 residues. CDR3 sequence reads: CASSLELDGAGANVLTF. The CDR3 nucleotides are TGCGCCAGCAGCTTGGAGCTGGACGGGGCTGGGGCCAACGTCCTGACTTTC. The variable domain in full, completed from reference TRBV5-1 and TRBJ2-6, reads KAGVTQTPRYLIKTRGQQVTLSCSPISGHRSVSWYQQTPGQGLQFLFEYFSETQRNKGNFPGRFSGRQFSNSRSEMNVSTLELGDSALYLCASSLELDGAGANVLTFGAGSRLTVL.

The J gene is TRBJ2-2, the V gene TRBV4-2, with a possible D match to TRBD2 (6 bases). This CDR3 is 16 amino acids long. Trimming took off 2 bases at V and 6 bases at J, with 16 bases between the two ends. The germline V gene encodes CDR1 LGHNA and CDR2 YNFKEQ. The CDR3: CASSQIIRRGPGELFF. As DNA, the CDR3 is TGTGCCAGCAGCCAAATTATTCGGCGGGGACCCGGGGAGCTGTTTTTT.

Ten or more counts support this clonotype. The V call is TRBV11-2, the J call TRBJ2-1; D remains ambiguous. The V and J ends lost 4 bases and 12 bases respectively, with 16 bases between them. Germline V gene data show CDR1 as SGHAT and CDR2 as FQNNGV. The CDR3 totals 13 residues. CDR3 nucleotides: TGTGCCAGCAGCTCGCCATCTTTGGGTTGGCAGTTCTTC. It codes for CASSSPSLGWQFF.

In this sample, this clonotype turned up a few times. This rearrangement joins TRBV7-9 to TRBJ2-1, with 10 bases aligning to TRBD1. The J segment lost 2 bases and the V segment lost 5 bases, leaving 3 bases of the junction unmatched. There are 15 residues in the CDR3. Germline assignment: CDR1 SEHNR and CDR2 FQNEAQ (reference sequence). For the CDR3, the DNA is TGTGCCAGCAGCCAAGACAGGGGGCCCTACAATGAGCAGTTCTTC. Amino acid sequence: CASSQDRGPYNEQFF.

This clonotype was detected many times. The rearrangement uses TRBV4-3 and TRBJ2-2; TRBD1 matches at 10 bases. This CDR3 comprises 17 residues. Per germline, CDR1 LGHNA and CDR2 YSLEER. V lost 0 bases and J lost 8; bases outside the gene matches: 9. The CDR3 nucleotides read TGCGCCAGCAGCCAAGACGGAAGAGGGACAGGGGTTGGGGAGCTGTTTTTT. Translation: CASSQDGRGTGVGELFF.

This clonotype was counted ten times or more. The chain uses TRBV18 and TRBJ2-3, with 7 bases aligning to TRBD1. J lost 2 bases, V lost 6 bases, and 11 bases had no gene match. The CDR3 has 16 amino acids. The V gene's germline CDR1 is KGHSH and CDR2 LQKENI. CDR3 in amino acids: CASSSRADRSTDTQYF. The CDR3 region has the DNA TGTGCCAGCTCTTCAAGAGCGGACAGGTCCACAGATACGCAGTATTTT.

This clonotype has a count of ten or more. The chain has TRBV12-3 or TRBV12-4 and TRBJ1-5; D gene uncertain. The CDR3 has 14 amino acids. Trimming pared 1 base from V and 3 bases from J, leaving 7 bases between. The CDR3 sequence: CASSLEAHNQPQHF. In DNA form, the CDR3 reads TGTGCCAGCAGTTTAGAGGCCCACAATCAGCCCCAGCATTTT.

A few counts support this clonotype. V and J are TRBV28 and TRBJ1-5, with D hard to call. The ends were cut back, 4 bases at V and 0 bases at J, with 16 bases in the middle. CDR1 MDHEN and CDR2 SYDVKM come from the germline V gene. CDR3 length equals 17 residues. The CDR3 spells CASSSRPLTASNQPQHF. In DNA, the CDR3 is TGTGCCAGCAGTTCCCGTCCTCTAACAGCTAGCAATCAGCCCCAGCATTTT.

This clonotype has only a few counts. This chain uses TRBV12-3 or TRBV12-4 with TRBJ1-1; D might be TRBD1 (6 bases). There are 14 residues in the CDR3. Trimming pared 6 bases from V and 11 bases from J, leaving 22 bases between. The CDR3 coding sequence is TGTGCCAGCAGCCCCGTGGGGGCCTCGGGAGGGGCTTTCTTT. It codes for CASSPVGASGGAFF.

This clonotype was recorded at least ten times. The CDR3 sequence: CASSSPSGPTDEQFF. Written as DNA, the CDR3 is TGTGCCAGCAGTTCGCCTAGTGGCCCTACGGATGAGCAGTTCTTC. The chain employs TRBV27 and TRBJ2-1; D is uncertain. Trimming left V 4 bases short and J 8 bases short, with 18 bases between. The CDR3 extends over 15 amino acids. Germline lookup yields CDR1 MNHEY and CDR2 SMNVEV (reference sequence).

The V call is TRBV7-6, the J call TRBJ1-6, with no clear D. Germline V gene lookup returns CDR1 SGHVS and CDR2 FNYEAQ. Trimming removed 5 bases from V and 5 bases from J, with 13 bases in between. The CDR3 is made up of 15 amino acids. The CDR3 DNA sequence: TGTGCCAGCAGCCTCCTCCGGGCGGATAATTCACCCCTCCACTTT. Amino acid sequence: CASSLLRADNSPLHF.